The 11 T cell receptor beta chains listed next were all sequenced from one sample in a study of regulatory T cells in long-lasting Graves disease. The time point here: newly diagnosed GD, antithyroid drugs for less than 3 months. RNA extracted from PBMCs served as the sequencing template. Construction of the TCR beta libraries employed iRepertoire HTBI primers in conjunction with Arm-PCR of CDR3 regions. TCRdb reprocessed the multiplex PCR reads with MiXCR, giving one entry per CDR3 protein. Of 400,000 to 500,000 distinct CDR3 sequences in the sample, more than 12% were seen once. This sample was shared with a second study, whose subject was T cells in Graves' hyperthyroidism and ophthalmopathy.

The sample was peripheral blood mononuclear cells (PBMCs), taken at new diagnosis, from a patient treated with antithyroid drugs. The receptors shown here come from a woman aged 25 to 39 with Graves disease.

Worth noting for this clonotype: No conserved phenylalanine or tryptophan is present at the end of the CDR3, so a read error is the likely explanation. This chain connects TRBV10-3 to TRBJ2-5; tentative D call: TRBD1 (7 bases). Germline V lookup: CDR1 ENHRY, CDR2 SYGVKD. The CDR3 runs 14 residues. The germline V and J ends were trimmed by 3 bases and 2 bases, with 10 bases remaining between them. DNA for the CDR3: TGTGCCATCAGTGATCAGGGGGGTCAAGAGACCCAGTACCTC. This translates into CAISDQGGQETQYL.

At least ten counts were recorded for this clonotype. The rearrangement links TRBV6-1 to TRBJ1-5, with D unclear. V was shortened by 8 bases and J by 6 bases, with 2 bases between the two germline ends. Per the germline V gene, CDR1 is MNHNS and CDR2 is SASEGT. CDR3 length: 9 residues. The CDR3 bases are TGTGCCAGCCCTCAGCCCCAGCATTTT. Its protein product is CASPQPQHF.

This clonotype was recorded at least ten times. Its ends do not fully match the called genes, so a read error is possible. The chain is built from TRBV29-1 and TRBJ2-3, with D maybe TRBD1 (5 bases). CDR1 and CDR2 from the germline V gene are SQVTM and ANQGSEA. CDR3 length: 12 residues. The CDR3 loop reads CSVEGVADTQYF. CDR3 coding DNA: TGCAGCGTAGAAGGGGTGGCAGATACGCAGTATTTT.

The J gene is TRBJ1-1, the V gene TRBV11-2; unclear D gene. Germline assignment: CDR1 SGHAT and CDR2 FQNNGV. Trimming took off 4 bases at V and 14 bases at J, with 14 bases between the two ends. This CDR3 has 11 amino acids. The CDR3 DNA is TGTGCCAGCAGCTCCTCCCAGGCATGCTTCTTT. The encoded protein is CASSSSQACFF.

The CDR3 region has the DNA TGTGCCAGCAGTCCCCGGGATCCAGGGGGGTTAGATACGCAGTATTTT. Protein sequence: CASSPRDPGGLDTQYF. This sequence joins TRBV6-1 and TRBJ2-3; D might be TRBD1 (7 bases). The CDR3 contains 16 residues. V was pared by 5 bases and J by 5 bases, with 20 bases between. Per germline, CDR1 MNHNS and CDR2 SASEGT.

The chain joins TRBV24-1 to TRBJ2-1; the match to TRBD2 covers 9 bases. The CDR3 runs to 16 residues. The ends lost 5 bases at V and 8 bases at J; junction bases unmatched: 12. Germline CDR1 and CDR2: KGHDR and SFDVKD. In DNA, the CDR3 is TGTGCCACCAGTGCCTTTGATAGCGGGAGAATCGATGAGCAGTTCTTC. This codes for CATSAFDSGRIDEQFF.

This clonotype was seen repeatedly, ten times or more. V gene TRBV12-3 or TRBV12-4 combines with J gene TRBJ2-3, with 11 nucleotides matching TRBD2. V trimming: 6 bases; J trimming: 0 bases; junction bases outside the gene matches: 5. The CDR3 covers 16 residues. This CDR3 is CASSPGLADSTDTQYF. The CDR3 DNA reads as TGTGCCAGCAGCCCGGGACTAGCGGACAGCACAGATACGCAGTATTTT.

There are a few counts of this clonotype. The chain links TRBV6-2 or TRBV6-3 to TRBJ2-1; 7 bases are a match to TRBD1. The germline V gene has CDR1 MNHEY and CDR2 SVGEGT. J was trimmed by 6 bases and V by 8 bases; bases with no gene match: 7. There are 13 residues in the CDR3. Here the CDR3 reads CASQRQGFNEQFF. DNA of the CDR3: TGTGCCAGCCAACGACAGGGTTTCAATGAGCAGTTCTTC.

The CDR3 is CASSSPDRGRVETQYF. CDR3 DNA: TGTGCCAGCAGTAGCCCGGACAGGGGGCGCGTAGAGACCCAGTACTTC. V gene TRBV6-1 combines with J gene TRBJ2-5; 11 positions agree with TRBD1. V gave up 5 bases and J gave up 4 bases; unmatched junction bases: 9. CDR3 size: 16 residues. Per germline, CDR1 MNHNS and CDR2 SASEGT.

This clonotype appeared many times. V gene TRBV6-5 combines with J gene TRBJ1-5; D is unclear. The CDR3 covers 16 residues. CDR1 and CDR2 (germline): MNHEY, SVGAGI. Trimming took off 0 bases at V and 3 bases at J, with 12 bases between the two ends. The CDR3 DNA reads TGTGCCAGCAGTTACTCGTCACCTAGGGACAATCAGCCCCAGCATTTT. It codes for CASSYSSPRDNQPQHF.

The V gene is TRBV6-1, the J gene TRBJ2-7, with 11 bases aligning to TRBD2. Germline V gene data show CDR1 as MNHNS and CDR2 as SASEGT. The ends lost 7 bases at V and 3 bases at J; junction bases unmatched: 5. This CDR3 comprises 14 residues. CDR3 in amino acids: CASNPGTSGYEQYF. CDR3 nucleotides: TGTGCCAGCAACCCCGGGACTAGCGGCTACGAGCAGTACTTC.